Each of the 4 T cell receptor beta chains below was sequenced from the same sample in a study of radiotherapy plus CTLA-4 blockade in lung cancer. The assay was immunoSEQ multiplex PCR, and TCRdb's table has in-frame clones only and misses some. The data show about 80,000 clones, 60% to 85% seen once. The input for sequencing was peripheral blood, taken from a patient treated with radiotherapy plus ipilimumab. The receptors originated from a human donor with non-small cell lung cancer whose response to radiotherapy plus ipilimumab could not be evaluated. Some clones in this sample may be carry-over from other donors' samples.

The CDR3 protein is CASSIEQGIENIQYF. The CDR3 nucleotides read TGTGCCAGTAGTATAGAACAGGGGATCGAAAACATTCAGTACTTC. The rearrangement links TRBV19 to TRBJ2-4; 7 bases fit TRBD1. Germline loops: CDR1 LNHDA, CDR2 SQIVND (reference sequence). The CDR3 has 15 residues. With 0 bases clipped from V and 5 bases from J, the junction kept 4 bases outside the gene matches.

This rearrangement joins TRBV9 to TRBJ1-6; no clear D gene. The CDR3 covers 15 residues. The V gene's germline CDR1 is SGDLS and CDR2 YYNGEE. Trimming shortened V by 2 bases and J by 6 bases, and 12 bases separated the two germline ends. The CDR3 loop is CASSVFGERNSPLHF. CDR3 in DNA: TGTGCCAGCAGCGTCTTCGGGGAGCGTAATTCACCCCTCCACTTT.

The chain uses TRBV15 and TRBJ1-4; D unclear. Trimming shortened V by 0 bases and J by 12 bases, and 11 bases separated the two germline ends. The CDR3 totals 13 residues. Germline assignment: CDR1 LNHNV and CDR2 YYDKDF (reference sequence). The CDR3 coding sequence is TGTGCCACCAGCAGAGACCCGAACGGAGAACTGTTTTTT. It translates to CATSRDPNGELFF.

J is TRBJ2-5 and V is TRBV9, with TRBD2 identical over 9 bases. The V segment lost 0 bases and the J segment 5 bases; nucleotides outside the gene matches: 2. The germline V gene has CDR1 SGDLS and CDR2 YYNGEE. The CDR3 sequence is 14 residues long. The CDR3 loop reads CASSVGLAGETQYF. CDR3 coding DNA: TGTGCCAGCAGCGTAGGCCTAGCGGGGGAGACCCAGTACTTC.